These 7 T cell receptor beta chains came from one sample sequenced in a study of blood T cells in healthy people across ages (dated by TCRdb to about 2015). The method was 5' RACE. A second PCR of roughly 6 to 12 cycles was performed with a sample-barcoded 5' primer and a J-beta primer mix. The public sequencing data were trimmed at Q25 with fastp and processed into clonotypes with MiXCR by TCRdb, which kept only in-frame beta chains. Every entry covers one CDR3 protein and lists the most common genes and DNA from its rows. The sample table shows 1.5 million to 2 million distinct CDR3 sequences, and about 39% are seen once. 23% of the sample comes from the top ten. Sequences were obtained from blood. These receptors were collected from a human donor in good health.

The table lists this clonotype with a few counts. This rearrangement joins TRBV2 to TRBJ2-1, with 10 positions matching TRBD2. Germline V gene lookup returns CDR1 SNHLY and CDR2 FYNNEI. V lost 8 bases to trimming and J lost 1 base; unmatched junction nucleotides: 5. The CDR3 has 15 residues. CDR3 residues: CASGELAGSYNEQFF. DNA of the CDR3: TGTGCCAGCGGGGAACTAGCGGGGTCCTACAATGAGCAGTTCTTC.

The chain couples TRBV5-6 to TRBJ2-3; D is unresolved. Germline V lookup: CDR1 SGHDT, CDR2 YYEEEE. CDR3 length: 14 amino acids. The V and J ends lost 4 bases and 2 bases respectively, with 11 bases between them. The CDR3 region has the DNA TGTGCCAGCAGCAGGAGAGTCCCCACAGATACGCAGTATTTT. Translation: CASSRRVPTDTQYF.

The J gene is TRBJ1-4, the V gene TRBV5-4, with a possible D match to TRBD1 (5 bases). Per the germline V gene, CDR1 is SGHNT and CDR2 is YYREEE (reference sequence). The CDR3 has 14 residues. Trimming stripped 4 bases from V and 4 bases from J, with 11 bases between. CDR3 sequence: CASSPAGGNEKLFF. CDR3 DNA sequence: TGTGCCAGCAGCCCCGCGGGGGGTAATGAAAAACTGTTTTTT.

The rearrangement joins TRBV6-2 or TRBV6-3 to TRBJ2-5; TRBD1 agrees at 10 bases. The V segment lost 8 bases and the J segment 3 bases; nucleotides outside the gene matches: 6. CDR3 size: 14 residues. Germline V gene data show CDR1 as MNHEY and CDR2 as SVGEGT. The CDR3 spells CASLPGTGEETQYF. CDR3 bases: TGTGCCAGCCTCCCCGGGACAGGGGAAGAGACCCAGTACTTC.

This chain links TRBV3-1 with TRBJ2-5, with TRBD2 matching 12 bases. Losses at the gene ends were 0 bases for V and 0 bases for J; bases not matched to a gene: 2. The CDR3 consists of 17 residues. The V gene's germline CDR1 is LGHDT and CDR2 YNNKEL (reference sequence). The DNA for the CDR3 is TGTGCCAGCAGCCAAGAAACTAGCGGGGGGTACCAAGAGACCCAGTACTTC. Its protein is CASSQETSGGYQETQYF.

This chain joins TRBV27 and TRBJ2-5; TRBD1 aligns across 7 bases. This CDR3 region has 13 residues. J was trimmed by 13 bases and V by 5 bases; bases with no gene match: 13. Germline V lookup: CDR1 MNHEY, CDR2 SMNVEV (reference sequence). The CDR3: CASSPTRDRPGYF. CDR3 bases: TGTGCCAGCAGTCCGACTCGGGACAGACCGGGGTACTTC.

This rearrangement joins TRBV5-1 to TRBJ1-1; D might be TRBD1 (5 bases). This CDR3 contains 14 residues. The ends were cut back, 4 bases at V and 6 bases at J, with 16 bases in the middle. Germline V gives CDR1 SGHRS, CDR2 YFSETQ. DNA for the CDR3: TGCGCCAGCAGCCCCAGATCGACAGCGTCTGAAGCTTTCTTT. Protein sequence: CASSPRSTASEAFF.